This T cell receptor beta chain emerged from a study of cytomegalovirus exposure and HLA in healthy donors. Study-wide results and limits: Across donors, presence/absence analyses took sequencing depth to be roughly uniform. Earlier findings revealed that most TCR beta V segments proved productive either about 90% or about 30% of the time. TRBV6-2, TRBV6-3 and some other V segments were excluded as indistinguishable.

As to this clone: What it binds is unknown.

With 60 Vbeta and 13 Jbeta primers, the PCR was carried out. The assay was immunoSEQ multiplex PCR, and TCRdb's table has in-frame clones only and misses some. Of tens of thousands of clones in the sample, approximately 78% are singletons; the top ten hold 4.4%. V shed 3 bases and J 4 bases; nucleotides not matched to a gene: 8. The CDR3 contains 17 residues. Looked up from germline, CDR1 is PRHDT and CDR2 is FYEKMQ (reference sequence). Sequencing was performed on PBMCs. The chain couples TRBV13 to TRBJ2-1, with 11 nucleotides matching TRBD1. The receptor's source is a male donor in good health and CMV-seropositive. The CDR3 is CASSFTSGTGGYNEQFF. Written as DNA, the CDR3 is TGTGCCAGCAGCTTCACTTCCGGGACAGGGGGATACAATGAGCAGTTCTTC.